Following are 9 T cell receptor beta chains from one sample sequenced in a study of vaccination effects on CD4 cells after COVID-19. No antigens are known for them. Data came from immunoSEQ multiplex PCR; TCRdb stores just in-frame clones and leaves some out. The sample consists of 25,000 or so clones, approximately 80% of them appearing once. Within the ViraFEST assay, antigen-specific CD4+ T cells underwent expansion with viral peptide pools prior to sequencing. At the end of more than 8 days of culture, CD4+ T cells were isolated. Prior SARS-CoV-2 infection was absent in the vaccine recipients, as shown by negative nucleocapsid antibodies. The source material was CD4+ T cells from PBMCs cultured with HCoV-NL63 spike peptides, sampled before COVID-19 vaccination. These receptors came from a human donor who received a COVID-19 vaccine.

The chain combines TRBV5-1 with TRBJ2-5; D possibly corresponds to TRBD2 (6 bases). This CDR3 is built from 13 residues. Germline loops: CDR1 SGHRS, CDR2 YFSETQ. V shed 0 bases and J shed 5 bases, with 8 bases lying between them. The CDR3 sequence: CASSLVGGETQYF. In DNA form, the CDR3 reads TGCGCCAGCAGCTTGGTAGGAGGGGAGACCCAGTACTTC.

The sample holds a few counts of this clone. The J gene is TRBJ2-1, the V gene TRBV10-3; the D gene could be TRBD1 or TRBD2 (5 bases each). The germline V gene encodes CDR1 ENHRY and CDR2 SYGVKD. The CDR3 sequence is 16 residues long. V shed 2 bases and J shed 8 bases, with 19 bases lying between them. CDR3 coding DNA: TGTGCCATCAGTGAGCCGAGGGGCGCAGTAACGGATGAGCAGTTCTTC. Translation gives CAISEPRGAVTDEQFF.

V gene TRBV5-1 combines with J gene TRBJ2-6; either TRBD1 or TRBD2 may fit D (5 bases each). Trimming took off 0 bases at V and 0 bases at J, with 22 bases between the two ends. This CDR3 is 21 amino acids long. Germline V gene sequence: CDR1 SGHRS, CDR2 YFSETQ. The CDR3 DNA follows: TGCGCCAGCAGCTTGGCCAAATTAAGTGAGGGGTGGAACTCTGGGGCCAACGTCCTGACTTTC. Protein: CASSLAKLSEGWNSGANVLTF.

This clone occurred a few times. This sequence joins TRBV12-5 and TRBJ1-2; D unclear. Germline CDR1 is LGHNT and CDR2 is FRNRAP. V lost 0 bases, J lost 8 bases, and 13 bases lay in between. The CDR3 has 14 amino acids. The CDR3 region has the DNA TGTGCTAGTGGTTTGGTGGGTTCCTCTAACGGCTACACCTTC. Translation: CASGLVGSSNGYTF.

The chain carries TRBV5-1 and TRBJ1-2; D not resolved. The V end lost 1 base, the J end lost 3 bases, and 10 bases lay between the germline ends. Per germline, CDR1 SGHRS and CDR2 YFSETQ. The CDR3 sequence is 14 residues long. The CDR3 coding sequence is TGCGCCAGCAGCTTGTTGACACCGGACTATGGCTACACCTTC. Protein product: CASSLLTPDYGYTF.

V and J are TRBV11-2 and TRBJ2-1, with TRBD2 matching 9 bases. With 5 bases clipped from V and 3 bases from J, the junction kept 8 bases outside the gene matches. The CDR3 sequence is 16 residues long. Per the germline V gene, CDR1 is SGHAT and CDR2 is FQNNGV. The CDR3 protein is CASSPTLAGFYNEQFF. The DNA for the CDR3 is TGTGCCAGCAGCCCTACACTAGCGGGTTTCTACAATGAGCAGTTCTTC.

The J gene is TRBJ2-5, the V gene TRBV6-1, with 11 bases fitting TRBD2. This CDR3 comprises 15 residues. J gave up 2 bases and V 2 bases, and 1 base lay outside the gene matches. CDR1 MNHNS and CDR2 SASEGT come from the germline V gene. The CDR3 here is CASSELAGGQETQYF. The CDR3, as DNA: TGTGCCAGCAGTGAATTAGCGGGGGGGCAAGAGACCCAGTACTTC.

There are a few counts of this clone. The chain carries TRBV7-8 and TRBJ2-7; D not resolved. This CDR3 spans 14 amino acids. The germline CDR1 and CDR2 sequences are SGHVS and FQNEAQ. V shed 1 base and J shed 0 bases, with 7 bases lying between them. The CDR3, as DNA: TGTGCCAGCAGCTTAGTAACATCCTCCTACGAGCAGTACTTC. Its protein is CASSLVTSSYEQYF.

This rearrangement joins TRBV10-3 to TRBJ2-2; no reliable D call. This CDR3 has 11 amino acids. V gave up 10 bases and J gave up 6 bases, with 9 bases separating them. Germline loops: CDR1 ENHRY, CDR2 SYGVKD. CDR3 DNA: TGTGCCACCCTAGAGTCCGGGGAGCTGTTTTTT. It translates to CATLESGELFF.